The 5 T cell receptor beta chains presented below share a single source sample, sequenced in a study of T-cell reconstitution after alpha-beta-depleted transplantation in children. TCRbeta library construction was performed incorporating unique molecular identifiers. TCRdb analysed the PCR reads with MiXCR anew, one entry per CDR3 protein. The sample has a few hundred thousand distinct CDR3 sequences, approximately 10% seen once. This material consisted of PBMCs from the stem cell graft donor, taken from the stem cell graft. These receptors were taken from a human donor who donated a stem cell graft to a child with acute lymphoblastic leukemia.

The chain carries TRBV7-2 and TRBJ1-1, with 7 bases matching TRBD1. The ends lost 5 bases at V and 4 bases at J; junction bases unmatched: 13. CDR3 size: 16 residues. Looked up from germline, CDR1 is SGHTA and CDR2 is FQGNSA. The CDR3 loop reads CASSPITGTVGTEAFF. The CDR3 DNA reads as TGTGCCAGCAGCCCAATCACCGGGACAGTCGGCACTGAAGCTTTCTTT.

The rearrangement links TRBV5-1 to TRBJ2-7, with D tentatively TRBD2 (5 bases). The germline gives CDR1 SGHRS, CDR2 YFSETQ. V was shortened by 0 bases and J by 2 bases, with 12 bases between the two germline ends. The CDR3 runs to 15 residues. The CDR3 bases are TGCGCCAGCAGCTTGGAGGTGGGAGTTACCTACGAGCAGTACTTC. Translation: CASSLEVGVTYEQYF.

The J gene is TRBJ1-6, the V gene TRBV12-3 or TRBV12-4; 7 bases map to TRBD1. With 7 bases clipped from V and 9 bases from J, the junction kept 6 bases outside the gene matches. CDR3 length: 13 residues. The CDR3 region is CASTRGLGSPLHF. In nucleotides, the CDR3 is TGTGCCAGCACGAGGGGGCTTGGTTCACCCCTCCACTTT.

The V gene is TRBV20-1, the J gene TRBJ2-2, with 10 positions matching TRBD2. Trimming at V came to 4 bases and at J to 5 bases, leaving 4 bases not matched to a gene. Germline V lookup: CDR1 DFQATT, CDR2 SNEGSKA (reference sequence). The CDR3 runs 14 residues. The CDR3 here is CSATSGRLTGELFF. CDR3 coding DNA: TGCAGTGCTACTAGCGGGAGATTAACCGGGGAGCTGTTTTTT.

The chain is built from TRBV6-5 and TRBJ2-7, with a possible D match to TRBD1 (6 bases). The germline V and J ends were trimmed by 2 bases and 1 base, with 9 bases remaining between them. Per the germline V gene, CDR1 is MNHEY and CDR2 is SVGAGI. This CDR3 region has 14 residues. The CDR3 DNA reads as TGTGCCAGCAGTTACACGGACAGTTCCTACGAGCAGTACTTC. This codes for CASSYTDSSYEQYF.